This T cell receptor beta chain derives from a study of shared clonotypes between healthy human individuals. Overall study results and limits: In this cohort, only blood was sampled, and tissue repertoires likely differ. Sharing of clonotypes among donors was expected to vary with sequencing depth. Generally, naive subsets (rather than memory subsets) showed larger estimated richness.

TCRdb's copy holds only in-frame clones and misses some; the assay was immunoSEQ multiplex PCR. This sample yields some 2,100,000 clones, of which nearly 97% are seen a single time; 0.1% to 0.15% belongs to the top ten. With regard to this clone: No antigen is known for it.

V shed 7 bases and J shed 3 bases, with 9 bases lying between them. Germline V gene lookup returns CDR1 SNHLY and CDR2 FYNNEI. This CDR3 region has 13 residues. Sequencing input: naive CD4+ T cells sorted from blood. Subset indicated: CD45RA+ positively selected. This TCR derives from a man between 18 and 35 years old in good health. V usage is TRBV2 and J usage is TRBJ2-2; D gene unclear. CDR3 nucleotide sequence: TGTGCCAGCACCGGTTCGTACACCGGGGAGCTGTTTTTT. Translation gives CASTGSYTGELFF.